The source of this T cell receptor (beta chain) is a study of liver allograft versus peripheral blood T cells. Turning to the study itself: Comparisons were made between T cell receptor repertoires found in transplanted livers and those circulating in recipients' peripheral blood.

Germline V CDR1 and CDR2: LNHNV, YYDKDF (reference sequence). The CDR3 sequence is 15 residues long. The V gene lost 0 bases and the J gene lost 2 bases, with 9 bases spanning the gap. This clonotype is medium-sized (0.01 to 0.1%) in the sample. The target antigen is unknown. TCRdb passed the reads through MiXCR, listing each CDR3 protein once. This sample has some 9,000 distinct CDR3 sequences, with approximately 20% found just once. Study conclusions and caveats: Liver allografts reportedly held T cell receptor repertoires unlike those in peripheral blood.

This TCR was recovered from a human patient who had a liver transplant. Among the T cells, some may be from the graft donor. This chain connects TRBV15 to TRBJ2-3; D remains ambiguous. The CDR3 coding sequence is TGTGCCACCAGCAGAGATCCAACCAACACAGATACGCAGTATTTT. Its protein product is CATSRDPTNTDTQYF.